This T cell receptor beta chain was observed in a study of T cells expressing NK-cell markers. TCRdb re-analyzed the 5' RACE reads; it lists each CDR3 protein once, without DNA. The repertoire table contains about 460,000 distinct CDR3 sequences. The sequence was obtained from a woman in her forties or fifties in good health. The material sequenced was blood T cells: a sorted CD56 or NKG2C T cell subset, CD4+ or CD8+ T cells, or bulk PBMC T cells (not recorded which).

The CDR3 region is CASSERDVNTEAFF. This chain links TRBV6-1 with TRBJ1-1; as DNA is missing, the TRBD1 call by TCRdb cannot be tested. The CDR3 runs to 14 residues. CDR1 is MNHNS, CDR2 SASEGT, per germline.